What follows are 32 T cell receptor beta chains derived from one specimen sequenced in a study of immune heterogeneity within non-small cell lung tumors. Bulk tumor genomic DNA served as template, at about 600 ng per sample. Every primary tumor yielded several biopsies, spaced far apart, that were taken during surgery. Curative surgery was performed on patients who had untreated, newly diagnosed non-small cell lung cancer. With 32 V and 13 J primers, multiplex PCR amplified the TCR beta CDR3. From the multiplex PCR reads, TCRdb called clonotypes with MiXCR, one entry per CDR3 protein. The sample carries some 30,000 distinct CDR3 sequences, about 30% recorded once. The sequencing input was lung tumor tissue. The source is a man in his forties with non-small cell lung cancer.

There are many counts of this clonotype. V and J are TRBV9 and TRBJ2-7; tentatively, D is TRBD1 (5 bases). Germline values: CDR1 SGDLS, CDR2 YYNGEE. The CDR3 consists of 14 residues. Trimming removed 6 bases from V and 0 bases from J, with 13 bases in between. This CDR3 reads CASNRGNPSYEQYF. DNA of the CDR3: TGTGCCAGCAATAGGGGCAACCCCTCCTACGAGCAGTACTTC.

Note on this clonotype: A clone one base away is much larger, so this may be a read error. The chain couples TRBV19 to TRBJ1-2, with D uncertain. Germline V CDR1 and CDR2: LNHDA, SQIVND (reference sequence). The V and J ends lost 7 bases and 4 bases respectively, with 13 bases between them. CDR3 size: 13 residues. The CDR3 protein is CASTQKPPYGYTF. DNA for the CDR3: TGTGCCAGTACCCAAAAGCCCCCCTATGGCTACACCTTC.

This chain connects TRBV18 to TRBJ2-3; 8 bases are shared with TRBD1. Germline V gives CDR1 KGHSH, CDR2 LQKENI. Germline trimming cut 4 bases from V and 3 bases from J; bases unmatched to any gene: 3. CDR3 length: 14 amino acids. CDR3 DNA: TGTGCCAGCTCACGGACAGGGCGGACAGATACGCAGTATTTT. This translates into CASSRTGRTDTQYF. The entire variable domain, with the rest obtained from reference TRBV18 and TRBJ2-3, is as follows: NAGVMQNPRHLVRRRGQEARLRCSPMKGHSHVYWYRQLPEEGLKFMVYLQKENIIDESGMPKERFSAEFPKEGPSILRIQQVVRGDSAAYFCASSRTGRTDTQYFGPGTRLTVL.

Concerning this clonotype itself: A much more abundant neighbour one base away suggests this may be a read error. The J gene is TRBJ2-1, the V gene TRBV19, with a tentative D call TRBD2 (5 bases). The V gene's germline CDR1 is LNHDA and CDR2 SQIVND (reference sequence). Trimming stripped 4 bases from V and 4 bases from J, with 11 bases between. The CDR3 is 14 amino acids. CDR3 sequence reads: CASSTRRGYNEQFF. The CDR3 nucleotides read TGTGCCAGTAGTACCAGAAGAGGGTACAATGAGCAGTTCTTC.

This clonotype appeared many times. The J gene is TRBJ2-7, the V gene TRBV20-1; D might be TRBD1 or TRBD2, each matching 6 bases. Trimming pared 3 bases from V and 2 bases from J, leaving 41 bases between. This CDR3 comprises 23 residues. Germline values: CDR1 DFQATT, CDR2 SNEGSKA (reference sequence). The CDR3 reads CSARGIGGPNGSIVGTLAYEQYF. The CDR3 DNA is TGCAGTGCTAGGGGGATTGGGGGGCCCAACGGCTCCATTGTGGGGACGCTAGCCTACGAGCAGTACTTC.

V gene TRBV4-2 combines with J gene TRBJ1-4, with 7 bases lining up with TRBD1. The germline V gene has CDR1 LGHNA and CDR2 YNFKEQ. Trimming at V came to 0 bases and at J to 1 base, leaving 14 bases not matched to a gene. There are 20 residues in the CDR3. CDR3 coding DNA: TGTGCCAGCAGCCAAGAAATAAGGGGGCGAGGTTATCGAACTAATGAAAAACTGTTTTTT. As protein: CASSQEIRGRGYRTNEKLFF.

To note about this clonotype: This is likely a read error, given that the CDR3 carries no conserved phenylalanine or tryptophan at its end. The chain has TRBV6-5 and TRBJ2-1, with TRBD1 matching 7 bases. V dropped 0 bases and J dropped 5; count of bases not matched to a gene: 4. Germline CDR1 and CDR2: MNHEY and SVGAGI. The CDR3 spans 15 residues. The CDR3 DNA reads TGTGCCAGCAGTTACTCTCGGCAGGGGGACAATGAGCAGTTCATC. Its translation is CASSYSRQGDNEQFI.

This clonotype was observed at least ten times. The rearrangement links TRBV4-2 to TRBJ1-2; D uncertain. Trimming shortened V by 0 bases and J by 7 bases, and 15 bases separated the two germline ends. Germline V lookup: CDR1 LGHNA, CDR2 YNFKEQ. CDR3 length: 15 amino acids. The CDR3 reads CASSQDYRKGGGYTF. As DNA, the CDR3 is TGTGCCAGCAGCCAAGATTACAGAAAAGGCGGTGGCTACACCTTC.

With respect to this clonotype: One base away lies a much larger clone, so this may be a sequencing read error. V is TRBV10-3 and J is TRBJ1-1, with unresolved D. V lost 8 bases to trimming and J lost 3 bases, with 13 bases between them. CDR3 length equals 13 residues. Germline V CDR1 and CDR2: ENHRY, SYGVKD. In nucleotides, the CDR3 is TGTGCCATCCAGAAGGTGGAACACACTGAAGCTTTCTTT. Its translation: CAIQKVEHTEAFF.

V usage is TRBV20-1 and J usage is TRBJ2-5; 7 bases match TRBD1. Germline values: CDR1 DFQATT, CDR2 SNEGSKA (reference sequence). V was clipped by 6 bases and J by 1 base; unmatched bases: 5. This CDR3 contains 13 residues. The CDR3 spells CSAKRDSQETQYF. The CDR3 coding sequence is TGCAGTGCAAAACGGGACAGCCAAGAGACCCAGTACTTC.

This clonotype occurred a few times. The V and J genes are TRBV20-1 and TRBJ2-5, with 7 bases lining up with TRBD2. There are 17 residues in the CDR3. V lost 1 base and J lost 0; bases outside the gene matches: 11. The germline V gene has CDR1 DFQATT and CDR2 SNEGSKA (reference sequence). The CDR3 DNA follows: TGCAGTGCTAGAGCCCTCGGACTAGGCGGACACCAAGAGACCCAGTACTTC. Protein: CSARALGLGGHQETQYF.

This clonotype was found a few times. The rearrangement uses TRBV29-1 and TRBJ2-1, with D tentatively TRBD2 (5 bases). The V end was cut by 6 bases, the J end by 5 bases, with 17 bases between. Germline CDR1 is SQVTM and CDR2 is ANQGSEA. This CDR3 contains 14 residues. The CDR3 region is CSVWGWRADNEQFF. As DNA, the CDR3 is TGCAGCGTCTGGGGATGGCGGGCGGACAATGAGCAGTTCTTC.

Many counts were recorded for this clonotype. The chain couples TRBV10-1 to TRBJ1-4; 7 nucleotides line up with TRBD1. CDR1 and CDR2 (germline): WNHNN, SYGVQD (reference sequence). With V trimmed by 8 bases and J by 7 bases, 7 bases remained unmatched. The CDR3 is 13 amino acids. The CDR3 nucleotides read TGCGCCAGCGCTACAGGGGTTGGTGAAAAACTGTTTTTT. It translates to CASATGVGEKLFF.

Concerning this clonotype: A clone one base away is much larger, so this may be a read error. The CDR3 region is CSWSAPTESQPQHF. In DNA, the CDR3 is TGTTCCTGGAGTGCCCCGACAGAGAGTCAGCCCCAGCATTTT. The chain has TRBV30 and TRBJ1-5; possibly TRBD1 for D (5 bases). The V gene's germline CDR1 is GTSNPN and CDR2 SVGIG (reference sequence). This CDR3 spans 14 amino acids.

There are many counts of this clonotype. This sequence joins TRBV5-1 and TRBJ2-7, with 10 bases fitting TRBD2. Germline trimming cut 2 bases from V and 0 bases from J; bases unmatched to any gene: 5. The CDR3 sequence is 16 residues long. CDR1 SGHRS and CDR2 YFSETQ come from the germline V gene. CDR3 in DNA: TGCGCCAGCAGCTTAGCGGGAGGGACCAGCTCCTACGAGCAGTACTTC. Translated: CASSLAGGTSSYEQYF.

Many counts were recorded for this clonotype. This chain links TRBV14 with TRBJ2-7; D not certain. The CDR3 length is 14 residues. Trimming pared 0 bases from V and 2 bases from J, leaving 8 bases between. Germline-derived CDR1 and CDR2 are SGHDN and FVKESK. Here the CDR3 DNA reads TGTGCCAGCAGCCAAGAGATAAGAACCTACGAGCAGTACTTC. Its protein is CASSQEIRTYEQYF. The whole variable domain, remainder taken from reference TRBV14 and TRBJ2-7, is EAGVTQFPSHSVIEKGQTVTLRCDPISGHDNLYWYRRVMGKEIKFLLHFVKESKQDESGMPNNRFLAERTGGTYSTLKVQPAELEDSGVYFCASSQEIRTYEQYFGPGTRLTVT.

This clonotype is labeled medium-sized. The rearrangement links TRBV5-1 to TRBJ2-7; D remains ambiguous. The germline V gene encodes CDR1 SGHRS and CDR2 YFSETQ. This CDR3 is built from 12 residues. V lost 0 bases and J lost 8, with 9 bases in between. The DNA for the CDR3 is TGCGCCAGCAGCTTGGGTTCGGAGAAGCAGTACTTC. It is translated as CASSLGSEKQYF. Together with reference TRBV5-1 and TRBJ2-7, the CDR3 gives the full variable domain: KAGVTQTPRYLIKTRGQQVTLSCSPISGHRSVSWYQQTPGQGLQFLFEYFSETQRNKGNFPGRFSGRQFSNSRSEMNVSTLELGDSALYLCASSLGSEKQYFGPGTRLTVT.

This clonotype came up a few times. The rearrangement links TRBV11-3 to TRBJ2-1, with D possibly matching TRBD1 (7 bases). Germline V CDR1 and CDR2: SGHNT, YENEEA. Trimming took off 4 bases at V and 3 bases at J, with 13 bases between the two ends. The CDR3 contains 15 residues. CDR3 sequence: CASSSGQDYYNEQFF. The CDR3 DNA sequence: TGTGCCAGCAGCTCCGGACAGGACTACTACAATGAGCAGTTCTTC. The full variable domain, in which reference TRBV11-3 and TRBJ2-1 provide the parts outside the CDR3, is EAGVVQSPRYKIIEKKQPVAFWCNPISGHNTLYWYLQNLGQGPELLIRYENEEAVDDSQLPKDRFSAERLKGVDSTLKIQPAELGDSAVYLCASSSGQDYYNEQFFGPGTRLTVL.

This clonotype was picked up many times. This chain links TRBV20-1 with TRBJ1-2; maybe TRBD1 (6 bases). V was clipped by 4 bases and J by 4 bases, with 10 bases between them. The CDR3 has 12 amino acids. Germline CDR1 is DFQATT and CDR2 is SNEGSKA (reference sequence). CDR3 coding DNA: TGCAGTGCTACTCTCAGGGGCTATGGCTACACCTTC. Translating gives CSATLRGYGYTF.

As regards this clonotype: A single base separates this from a much larger clone, so it may be a read error. This chain joins TRBV30 and TRBJ2-1; 9 bases agree with TRBD1. This CDR3 region has 14 residues. CDR1 is GTSNPN and CDR2 is SVGIG in the germline V gene (reference sequence). J was trimmed by 6 bases and V by 0 bases; bases with no gene match: 3. The CDR3 reads CAWSVLTGGNEQFF. The CDR3 DNA follows: TGTGCCTGGAGTGTGTTGACAGGGGGCAATGAGCAGTTCTTC.

This clonotype has at least ten counts. The chain employs TRBV15 and TRBJ2-7; 7 positions agree with TRBD1. The CDR3 runs to 14 residues. V trimming: 1 base; J trimming: 3 bases; junction bases outside the gene matches: 3. Germline V gives CDR1 LNHNV, CDR2 YYDKDF (reference sequence). CDR3 coding DNA: TGTGCCACCAGCAGAGGTTCAGGGGGCTACGAGCAGTACTTC. Translating it yields CATSRGSGGYEQYF.

This clonotype occurred a few times. The rearrangement links TRBV12-3 or TRBV12-4 to TRBJ2-7; D is uncertain. This CDR3 comprises 13 residues. Trimming pared 0 bases from V and 4 bases from J, leaving 7 bases between. The CDR3 coding sequence is TGTGCCAGCAGTTTAGCGCAAGCTTACGAGCAGTACTTC. Encoded protein: CASSLAQAYEQYF.

As regards this clonotype: A much larger clone differs by one base, so this may be a read error. The chain is built from TRBV10-3 and TRBJ1-2; maybe TRBD1 (5 bases). Germline loops: CDR1 ENHRY, CDR2 SYGVKD. The CDR3 covers 15 residues. The CDR3 nucleotides read TGTGCCATCAGTGAAGACAGTGAAGCTAACTATTGCTACACCTTC. Its translation: CAISEDSEANYCYTF.

With regard to this clonotype: A single base separates this from a much larger clone, so it may be a read error. This chain links TRBV19 with TRBJ1-2; the match to TRBD1 covers 10 bases. The CDR3 is 13 amino acids. Germline V gene data show CDR1 as LNHDA and CDR2 as SQIVND (reference sequence). This CDR3 reads CATSTGTGVGYTF. The CDR3 DNA is TGTGCCACTAGTACTGGGACAGGGGTCGGCTACACCTTC.

In this sample, this clonotype turned up many times. J is TRBJ2-7 and V is TRBV6-1, with no clear D. CDR1 is MNHNS, CDR2 SASEGT, per germline. The CDR3 consists of 15 residues. V lost 6 bases to trimming and J lost 4 bases, with 19 bases between them. The CDR3 sequence is CASSPTPNGRYEQYF. DNA of the CDR3: TGTGCCAGCAGCCCGACCCCAAACGGGCGATACGAGCAGTACTTC.

In its sample, this clonotype was seen a few times. The rearrangement uses TRBV27 and TRBJ2-5; TRBD2 agrees at 9 bases. Losses at the gene ends were 8 bases for V and 5 bases for J; bases not matched to a gene: 9. The length of the CDR3 is 14 residues. CDR1 is MNHEY, CDR2 SMNVEV, per germline (reference sequence). The CDR3 nucleotides read TGTGCCAGCGGAGGGACTAGCAGCGGCGAGACCCAGTACTTC. Protein sequence: CASGGTSSGETQYF.

The chain has TRBV9 and TRBJ2-5; TRBD2 aligns across 10 bases. Trimming cost V 0 bases and J 4 bases; bases outside gene matches: 6. Germline V gene lookup returns CDR1 SGDLS and CDR2 YYNGEE. The CDR3 extends over 16 amino acids. The CDR3 coding sequence is TGTGCCAGCAGCGTAGAAGGGGGACTAGCGCTAGAGACCCAGTACTTC. Translating gives CASSVEGGLALETQYF.

This clonotype was seen many times. The V gene is TRBV12-3 or TRBV12-4, the J gene TRBJ1-2, with 10 bases matching TRBD1. The CDR3 extends over 16 amino acids. V was clipped by 6 bases and J by 5 bases; unmatched bases: 12. The CDR3 is CASRRQGAGWQYGYTF. CDR3 DNA: TGTGCCAGCAGAAGACAGGGGGCGGGCTGGCAATATGGCTACACCTTC.

The chain employs TRBV7-2 and TRBJ1-1; the D is unclear. The germline V gene encodes CDR1 SGHTA and CDR2 FQGNSA. V was trimmed by 1 base and J by 3 bases, leaving 6 bases between them. CDR3 size: 13 residues. For the CDR3, the DNA is TGTGCCAGCAGCTTAGGACGGCACACTGAAGCTTTCTTT. As protein: CASSLGRHTEAFF.

This clonotype was recorded many times. The chain recombines TRBV3-1 with TRBJ1-2, with a possible D match to TRBD1 (6 bases). The ends were cut back, 1 base at V and 4 bases at J, with 13 bases in the middle. The CDR3 extends over 15 amino acids. The germline V gene encodes CDR1 LGHDT and CDR2 YNNKEL (reference sequence). The chain's CDR3 is CASSQAGYRAYGYTF. The DNA of the CDR3 is TGTGCCAGCAGCCAAGCAGGGTACAGGGCCTATGGCTACACCTTC.

Concerning this clonotype: Being one base from a much bigger clone, this may be a read error. The genes are TRBV6-1 and TRBJ1-1; D might be TRBD1 (6 bases). Germline V gives CDR1 MNHNS, CDR2 SASEGT. The CDR3 loop spans 13 amino acids. Trimming cost V 6 bases and J 4 bases, with 12 bases left between them. The CDR3 region is CASRPSDSTEAFF. In DNA form, the CDR3 reads TGTGCCAGCAGACCCTCGGACAGCACTGAAGCTTTCTTT.

The chain employs TRBV7-3 and TRBJ2-1, with 7 bases fitting TRBD2. CDR1 is SGHTA, CDR2 FQGTGA, per germline. Germline trimming cut 5 bases from V and 9 bases from J; bases unmatched to any gene: 4. This CDR3 spans 12 amino acids. CDR3 DNA sequence: TGTGCCAGCAGCCAAGGACTAGTTGAGCAGTTCTTC. It yields the protein CASSQGLVEQFF.